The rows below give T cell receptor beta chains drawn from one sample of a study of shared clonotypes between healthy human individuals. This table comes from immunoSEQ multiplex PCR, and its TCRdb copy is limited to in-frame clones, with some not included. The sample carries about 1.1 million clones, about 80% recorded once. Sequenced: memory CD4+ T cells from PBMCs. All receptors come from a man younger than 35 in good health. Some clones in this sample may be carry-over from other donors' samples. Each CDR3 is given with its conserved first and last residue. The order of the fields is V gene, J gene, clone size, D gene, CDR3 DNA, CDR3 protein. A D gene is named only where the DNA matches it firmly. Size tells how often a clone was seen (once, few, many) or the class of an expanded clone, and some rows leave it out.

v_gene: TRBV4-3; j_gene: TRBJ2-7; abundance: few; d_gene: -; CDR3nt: TGCGCCAGCAGCCTGGGCGACAGGAACTACGAGCAGTACTTC; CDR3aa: CASSLGDRNYEQYF
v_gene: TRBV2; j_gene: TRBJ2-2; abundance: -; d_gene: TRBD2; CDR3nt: TGTGCCAGCAGTTCTAGCGGGAGTTTGGTCGGGGAGCTGTTTTTT; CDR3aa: CASSSSGSLVGELFF
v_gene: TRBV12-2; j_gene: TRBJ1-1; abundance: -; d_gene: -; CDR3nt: TGTGCAAGTCGCTTTCCCCACGTTCACTCCACTGAAGCTTTCTTT; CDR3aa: CASRFPHVHSTEAFF
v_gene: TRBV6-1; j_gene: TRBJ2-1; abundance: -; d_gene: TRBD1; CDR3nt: TGTGCCAGCAGGAAACCGGGACAGCGAGACAATGAGCAGTTCTTC; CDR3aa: CASRKPGQRDNEQFF
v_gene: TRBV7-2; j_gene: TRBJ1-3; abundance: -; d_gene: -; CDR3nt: TGTGCCAGCAGCTTGGACTACTTCTCAAACACCATATATTTT; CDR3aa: CASSLDYFSNTIYF
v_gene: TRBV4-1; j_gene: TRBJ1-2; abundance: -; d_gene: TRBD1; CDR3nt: TGCGCCAGCAGCCAGCGTGGGACAGGGTCTAACTATGGCTACACCTTC; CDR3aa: CASSQRGTGSNYGYTF
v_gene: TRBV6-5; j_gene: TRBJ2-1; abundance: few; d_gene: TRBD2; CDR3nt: TGTGCCAGCAAGCCGGGACTAGCGGCAAATGAGCAGTTCTTC; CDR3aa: CASKPGLAANEQFF
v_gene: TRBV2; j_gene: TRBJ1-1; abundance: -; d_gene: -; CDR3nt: TGTGCCAGCAGCCGGGACGGTAACACTGAAGCTTTCTTT; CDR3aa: CASSRDGNTEAFF
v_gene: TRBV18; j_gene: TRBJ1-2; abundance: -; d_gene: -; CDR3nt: TGTGCCAGCTCACCTCTCCTCGAAGATGGCTACACCTTC; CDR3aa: CASSPLLEDGYTF
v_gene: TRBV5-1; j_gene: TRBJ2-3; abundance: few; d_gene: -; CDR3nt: TGCGCCAGCAGCAGTTCATGGCCAGATACGCAGTATTTT; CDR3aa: CASSSSWPDTQYF
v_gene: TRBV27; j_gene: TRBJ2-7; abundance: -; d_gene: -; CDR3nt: TGTGCCAGCAGTTTAGGCAGGGCATCCTACGAGCAGTACTTC; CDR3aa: CASSLGRASYEQYF
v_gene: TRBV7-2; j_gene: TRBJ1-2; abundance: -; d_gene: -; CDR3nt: TGTGCCAGCAGCTTAGGTGCACTCAACTATGGCTACACCTTC; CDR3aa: CASSLGALNYGYTF
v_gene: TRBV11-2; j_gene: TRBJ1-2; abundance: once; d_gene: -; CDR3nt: TGTGCCAGCAGCTCCGAGGGGTTCGGGGGCTACACCTTC; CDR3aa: CASSSEGFGGYTF
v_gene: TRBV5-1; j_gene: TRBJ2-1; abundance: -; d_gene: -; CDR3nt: TGCGCCAGCAGCGACCCCTCGAGGACCTACAATGAGCAGTTCTTC; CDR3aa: CASSDPSRTYNEQFF
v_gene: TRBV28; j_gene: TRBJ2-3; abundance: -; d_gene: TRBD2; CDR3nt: TGTGCCAGCAGTTTATCTAGCGGGAATACAGATACGCAGTATTTT; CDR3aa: CASSLSSGNTDTQYF
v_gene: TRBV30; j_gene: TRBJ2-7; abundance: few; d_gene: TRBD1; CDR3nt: TGTGCCTGCCCGGGACAGGGGGCTTACGAGCAGTACTTC; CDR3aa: CACPGQGAYEQYF
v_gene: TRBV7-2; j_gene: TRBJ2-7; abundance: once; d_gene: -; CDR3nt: TGTGCCAGCAGCTTACTGGTCGGTTACGAGCAGTACTTC; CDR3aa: CASSLLVGYEQYF
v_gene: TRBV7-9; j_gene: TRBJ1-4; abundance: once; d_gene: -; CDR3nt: TGTGCCAGCAGCGCGGGAGACCTTAATGAAAAACTGTTTTTT; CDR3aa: CASSAGDLNEKLFF
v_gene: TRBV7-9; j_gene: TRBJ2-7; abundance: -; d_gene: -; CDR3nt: TGTGCCAGCAGCTTTATTTCGTACGAGCAGTACTTC; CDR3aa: CASSFISYEQYF
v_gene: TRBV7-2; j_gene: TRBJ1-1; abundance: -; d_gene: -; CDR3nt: TGTGCCAGCAGCTTAATAGACAGTTCGGGCACTGAAGCTTTCTTT; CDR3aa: CASSLIDSSGTEAFF
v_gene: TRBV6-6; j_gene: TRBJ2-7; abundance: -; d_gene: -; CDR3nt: TGTGCCAGCAGCTACGCGGAATCCTACGAGCAGTACTTC; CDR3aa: CASSYAESYEQYF
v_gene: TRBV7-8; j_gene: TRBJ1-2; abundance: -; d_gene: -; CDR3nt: TGTGCCAGCAGCGACACTAACTATGGCTACACCTTC; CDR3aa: CASSDTNYGYTF
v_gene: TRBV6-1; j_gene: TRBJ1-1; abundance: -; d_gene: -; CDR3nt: TGTGCCAGCAGTGAAGGAGGGGGGGTCACTGAAGCTTTCTTT; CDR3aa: CASSEGGGVTEAFF
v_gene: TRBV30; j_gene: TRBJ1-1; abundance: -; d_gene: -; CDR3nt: TGTGCCTGGAGTGTAGATTTGGCAACCGAAGCTTTCTTT; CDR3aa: CAWSVDLATEAFF
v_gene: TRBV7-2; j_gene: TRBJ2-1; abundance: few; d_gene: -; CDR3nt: TGTGCCAGCAGCTTTCAGGAGAGCTCCTACAATGAGCAGTTCTTC; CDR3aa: CASSFQESSYNEQFF
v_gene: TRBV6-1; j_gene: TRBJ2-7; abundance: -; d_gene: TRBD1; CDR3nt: TGTGCCAGCAGGCGACAGGGGCTGAGCTCCTACGAGCAGTACTTC; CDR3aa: CASRRQGLSSYEQYF
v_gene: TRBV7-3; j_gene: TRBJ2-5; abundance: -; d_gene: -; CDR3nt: TGTGCCGGCAGCTTAGGTCCCCCCAGGGGAGGCCAAGAGACCCAGTACTTC; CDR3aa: CAGSLGPPRGGQETQYF
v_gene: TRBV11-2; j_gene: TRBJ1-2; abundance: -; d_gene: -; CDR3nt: TGTGCCAGCAGCCCAGACGGGGCTAACTATGGCTACACCTTC; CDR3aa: CASSPDGANYGYTF
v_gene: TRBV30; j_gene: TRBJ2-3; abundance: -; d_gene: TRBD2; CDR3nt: TGTGCCTGGAGTTCGGGAGGGTATGATACGCAGTATTTT; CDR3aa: CAWSSGGYDTQYF
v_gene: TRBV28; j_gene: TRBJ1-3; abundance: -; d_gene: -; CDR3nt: TGTGCCAGCAGTCGCTCGGGCAGCGTAACTGGAAACACCATATATTTT; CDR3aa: CASSRSGSVTGNTIYF
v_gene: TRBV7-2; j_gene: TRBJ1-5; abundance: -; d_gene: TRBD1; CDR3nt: TGTGCCAGCAGCCGGTTCGAGGGGGCATTTCAGCCCCAGCATTTT; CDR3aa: CASSRFEGAFQPQHF
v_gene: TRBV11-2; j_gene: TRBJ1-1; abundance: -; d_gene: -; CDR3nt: TGTGCCAGCAGCCTCAGGCGTCAGCGTGACACTGAAGCTTTCTTT; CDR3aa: CASSLRRQRDTEAFF
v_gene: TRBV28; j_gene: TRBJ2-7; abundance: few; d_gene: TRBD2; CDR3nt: TGTGCCAGCACCCCCAGCCTAGCGGGGGCCTACGAGCAGTACTTC; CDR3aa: CASTPSLAGAYEQYF
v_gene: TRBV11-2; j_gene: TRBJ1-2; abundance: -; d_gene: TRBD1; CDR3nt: TGTGCCAGCAGCCTTGGACAGGGTTATGGCTACACCTTC; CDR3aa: CASSLGQGYGYTF
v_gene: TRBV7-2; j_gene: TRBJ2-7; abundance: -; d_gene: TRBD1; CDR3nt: TGTGCCAGCAGCCCAAGACAGGGCCCCTACGAGCAGTACTTC; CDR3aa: CASSPRQGPYEQYF
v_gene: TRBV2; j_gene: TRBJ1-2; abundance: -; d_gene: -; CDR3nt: TGTGCCAGCAGTGTAGCAGGAGTCGGCTATGGCTACACCTTC; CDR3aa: CASSVAGVGYGYTF
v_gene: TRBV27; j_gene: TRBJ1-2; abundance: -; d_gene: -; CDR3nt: TGTGCCAGCAGTTTACAACCGAACTATGGCTACACCTTC; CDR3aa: CASSLQPNYGYTF
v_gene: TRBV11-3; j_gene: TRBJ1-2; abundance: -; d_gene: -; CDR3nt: TGTGCCAGCAGCTTAGGGCCGGTGGCGGGCCATGGCTACACCTTC; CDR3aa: CASSLGPVAGHGYTF
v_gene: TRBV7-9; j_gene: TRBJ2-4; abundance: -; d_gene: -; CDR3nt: TGTGCCAGCAGCTTGGGACAAGGTATCAGGAACATTCAGTACTTC; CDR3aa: CASSLGQGIRNIQYF
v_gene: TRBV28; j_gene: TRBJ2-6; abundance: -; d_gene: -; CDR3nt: TGTGCCAGCAGTTTATTACCGGACTCTGGGGCCAACGTCCTGACTTTC; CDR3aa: CASSLLPDSGANVLTF
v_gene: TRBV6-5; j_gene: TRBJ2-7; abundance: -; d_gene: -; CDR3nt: TGTGCCAGCAGTTACTCGGTAGGGCCCTACGAGCAGTACTTC; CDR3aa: CASSYSVGPYEQYF